The source of this T cell receptor (beta chain) is a study of shared clonotypes between healthy human individuals (TCRdb year 2020). Broadly, across the study: The cohort included a few men and two women between 18 and 49 years of age. To estimate repertoire size and how much clonotype sharing occurs between individuals, the study deeply sequenced the blood TCR repertoires of several healthy adults. To increase sequencing depth and limit assay-specific biases, TCR repertoire library preparation and sequencing were carried out by different laboratories using diverse techniques. Per donor, leukapheresis produced somewhere between about 0.94 and 10 billion PBMCs. The full study reports these points: Pairwise subsampling indicated that sequencing depth was expected to affect the degree of clonotype sharing among donors. Because the study included a small number of donors, the genetic and exposure-history diversity represented was limited. Sampling was restricted to blood, and TCR repertoires in tissues likely differ from the TCR repertoires found in blood.

From cysteine to phenylalanine, the CDR3 is 15 amino acids long. Of all the DNA, just the CDR3 is kept, 45 bases in frame from base 1. Trimming takes 3 bases off V and 1 base off J; junction bases not matched to a gene: 3. CDR1 and CDR2 are read off the germline V gene as ENHRY and SYGVKD. To note about this clone: Its specific antigen is unknown. Per-base qualities were not stored, and no clone one base away is much larger.

The donors were healthy, HIV-negative adults with no recently reported acute infections or vaccinations. All donors were Caucasian adults living in Nashville, Tennessee, USA. For unsorted samples, tens of millions of PBMCs were counted, and genomic DNA was extracted using the QIAamp DNA Blood Mini kit. Blood was obtained by leukapheresis, after which PBMCs were separated by Ficoll-Histopaque density gradient centrifugation and cryopreserved in liquid nitrogen vapor phase. TCR CDR3 regions were amplified from genomic DNA by multiplex PCR using the deep immunoSEQ assay. Extracted genomic DNA from each cell subset was spread evenly across all wells of several immunoSEQ 96-well plates, with each plate serving as a replicate. For unsorted PBMC, approximately 310 ng genomic DNA, equal to 30,000 or so T cell genomes, was loaded into each replicate PCR. Ten immunoSEQ deep assay plates were used to sequence the unsorted PBMC genomic DNA. Purified libraries were quantified with a Qubit 3.0 fluorometer, sized on a Bioanalyzer 2100, and re-quantified with the KAPA Library Quantification kit. Each immunoSEQ 96-well plate was sequenced on its own single-read 150-cycle Illumina NextSeq 550 flow cell. The published analysis was carried out like this. Because the immunoSEQ output included only junctional sequences and no quality scores, the filtering could not be the same as the filtering used for full-length reads. Sequences were annotated with PyIR, a Python wrapper for IgBLAST v1.9, using IMGT germline references to assign V/J genes and CDR3. Reads with weak V/J assignments (E-value above 1e-6), missing CDR3, stop codons, out-of-frame junctions, or ambiguous translated residues were removed. V3J clonotypes were defined as sequences sharing an identical inferred V gene, J gene, and CDR3 amino acid sequence. Percentage overlap between repertoires was computed as shared unique clonotypes divided by the size of the smaller repertoire. Repertoire richness was assessed with RTK rarefaction, the Chao1 estimator, and Recon v2.1 estimates of unobserved clonotypes. TCRdb mirrors the immuneACCESS table, restricted to in-frame sequences. Some clones are absent from its copies; in checked studies, under half trace to an unresolved V gene, and the reason for the others is unknown. That table gives V, J and clone size, and the DNA gave D and trimming. Here the sample has around 480,000 clones; almost 80% occur a single time. The top ten clonotypes cover under 15% of the sample.

The sequence was obtained from a woman aged 40 to 50 in good health. Some clones in this sample may be carry-over from other donors' samples. In this chain, TRBV10-3 is recombined with TRBJ2-3, and TRBD2 matches 8 of the central bases. Sequenced material: PBMCs. The bases are TGTGCCATCAGTGAAGGGCGGGAGGGCACAGATACGCAGTATTTT. The encoded protein is CAISEGREGTDTQYF.